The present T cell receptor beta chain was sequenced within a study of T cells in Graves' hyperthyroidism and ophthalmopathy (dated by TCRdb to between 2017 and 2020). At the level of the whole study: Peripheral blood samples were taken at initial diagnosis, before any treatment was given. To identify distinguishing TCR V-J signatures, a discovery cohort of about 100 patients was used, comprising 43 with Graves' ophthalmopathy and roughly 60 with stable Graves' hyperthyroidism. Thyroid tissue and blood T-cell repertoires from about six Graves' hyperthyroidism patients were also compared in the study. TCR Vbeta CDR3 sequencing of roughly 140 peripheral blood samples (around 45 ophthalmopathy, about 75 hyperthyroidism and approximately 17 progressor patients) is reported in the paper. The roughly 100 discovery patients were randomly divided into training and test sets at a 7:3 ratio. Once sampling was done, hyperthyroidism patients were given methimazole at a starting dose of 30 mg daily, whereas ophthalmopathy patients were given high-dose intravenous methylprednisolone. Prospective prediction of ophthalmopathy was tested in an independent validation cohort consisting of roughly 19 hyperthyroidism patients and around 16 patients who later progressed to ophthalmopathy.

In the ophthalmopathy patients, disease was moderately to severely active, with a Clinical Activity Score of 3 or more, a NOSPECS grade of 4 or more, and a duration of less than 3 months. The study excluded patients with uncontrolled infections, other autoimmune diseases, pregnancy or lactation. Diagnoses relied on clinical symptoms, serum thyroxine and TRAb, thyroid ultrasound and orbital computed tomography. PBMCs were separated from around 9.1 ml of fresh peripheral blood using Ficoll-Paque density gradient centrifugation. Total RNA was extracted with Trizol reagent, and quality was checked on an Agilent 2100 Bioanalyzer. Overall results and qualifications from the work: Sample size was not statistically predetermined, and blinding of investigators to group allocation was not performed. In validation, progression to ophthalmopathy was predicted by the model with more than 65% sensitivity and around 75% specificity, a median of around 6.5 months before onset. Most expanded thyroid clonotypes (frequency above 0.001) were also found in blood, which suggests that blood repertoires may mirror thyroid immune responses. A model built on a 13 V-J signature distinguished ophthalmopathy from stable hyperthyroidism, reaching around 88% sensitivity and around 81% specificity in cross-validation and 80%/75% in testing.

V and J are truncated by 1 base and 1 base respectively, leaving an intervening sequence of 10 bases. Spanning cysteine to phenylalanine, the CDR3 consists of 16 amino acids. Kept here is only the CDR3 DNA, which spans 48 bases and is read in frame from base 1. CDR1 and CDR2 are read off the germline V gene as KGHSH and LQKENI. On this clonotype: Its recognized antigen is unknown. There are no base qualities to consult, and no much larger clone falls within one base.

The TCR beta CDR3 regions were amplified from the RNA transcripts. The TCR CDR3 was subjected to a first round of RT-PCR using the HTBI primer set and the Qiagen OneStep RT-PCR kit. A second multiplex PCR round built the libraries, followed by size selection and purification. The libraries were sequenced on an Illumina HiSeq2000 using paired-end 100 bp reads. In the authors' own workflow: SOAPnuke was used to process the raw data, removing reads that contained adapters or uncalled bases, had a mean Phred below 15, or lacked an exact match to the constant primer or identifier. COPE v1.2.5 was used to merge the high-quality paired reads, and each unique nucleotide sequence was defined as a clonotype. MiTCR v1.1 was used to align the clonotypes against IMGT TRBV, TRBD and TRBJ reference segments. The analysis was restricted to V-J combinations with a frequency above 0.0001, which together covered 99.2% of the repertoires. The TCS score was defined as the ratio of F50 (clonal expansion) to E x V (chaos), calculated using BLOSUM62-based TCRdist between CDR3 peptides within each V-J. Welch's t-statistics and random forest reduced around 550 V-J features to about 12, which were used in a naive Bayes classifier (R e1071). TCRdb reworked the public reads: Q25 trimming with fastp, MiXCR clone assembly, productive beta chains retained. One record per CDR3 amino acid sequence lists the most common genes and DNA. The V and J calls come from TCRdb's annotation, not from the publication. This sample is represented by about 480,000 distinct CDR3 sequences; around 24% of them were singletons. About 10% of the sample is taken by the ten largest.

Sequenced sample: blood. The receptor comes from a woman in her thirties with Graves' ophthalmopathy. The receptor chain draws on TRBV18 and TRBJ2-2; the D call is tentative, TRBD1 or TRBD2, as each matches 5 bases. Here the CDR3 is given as CASSPRGVLNTGELFF. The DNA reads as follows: TGTGCCAGCTCACCACGAGGGGTCTTGAACACCGGGGAGCTGTTTTTT.